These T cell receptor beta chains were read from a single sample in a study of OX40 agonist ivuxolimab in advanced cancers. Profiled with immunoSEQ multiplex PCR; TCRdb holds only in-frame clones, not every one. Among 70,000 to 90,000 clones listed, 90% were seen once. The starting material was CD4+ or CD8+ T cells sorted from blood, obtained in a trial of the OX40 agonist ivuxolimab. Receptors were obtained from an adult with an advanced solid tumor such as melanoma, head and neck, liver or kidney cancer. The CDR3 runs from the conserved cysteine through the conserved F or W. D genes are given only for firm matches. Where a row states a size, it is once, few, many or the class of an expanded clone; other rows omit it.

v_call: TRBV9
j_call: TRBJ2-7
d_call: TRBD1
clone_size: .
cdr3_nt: TGTGCCAGCAGCCTCCGGGACAGGGGACCCTACGAGCAGTACTTC
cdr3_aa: CASSLRDRGPYEQYF

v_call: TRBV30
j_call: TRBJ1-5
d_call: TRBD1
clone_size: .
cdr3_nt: TGTGCCTGGAGCTCGACAGGGTGGGGAAATCAGCCCCAGCATTTT
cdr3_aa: CAWSSTGWGNQPQHF

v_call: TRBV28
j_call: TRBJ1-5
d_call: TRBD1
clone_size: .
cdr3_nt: TGTGCCAGCAGTTTGGGACAGGGGAATCAGCCCCAGCATTTT
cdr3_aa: CASSLGQGNQPQHF

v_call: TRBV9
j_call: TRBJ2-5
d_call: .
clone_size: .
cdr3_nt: TGTGCCAGCAGCGTAGGAGCCGTCTACTACGAGACCCAGTACTTC
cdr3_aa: CASSVGAVYYETQYF

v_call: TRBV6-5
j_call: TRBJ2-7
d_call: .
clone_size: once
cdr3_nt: TGTGCCAGCAACCCGCAGGGAAACTCCTACGAGCAGTACTTC
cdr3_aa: CASNPQGNSYEQYF

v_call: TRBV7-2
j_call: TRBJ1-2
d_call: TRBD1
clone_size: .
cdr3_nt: TGTGCCAGCAGCTTGGGACAGGGGAACTATGGCTACACCTTC
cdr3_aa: CASSLGQGNYGYTF

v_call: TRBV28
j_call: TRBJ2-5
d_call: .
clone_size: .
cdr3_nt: TGTGCCAGCAGTTTACCACAGCGCCAAGAGACCCAGTACTTC
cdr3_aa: CASSLPQRQETQYF

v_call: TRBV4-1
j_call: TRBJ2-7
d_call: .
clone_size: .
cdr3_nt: TGCGCCAGCAGCCAAGGGGCCCCAGCCCAGCGGTTATCCTACGAGCAGTACTTC
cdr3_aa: CASSQGAPAQRLSYEQYF

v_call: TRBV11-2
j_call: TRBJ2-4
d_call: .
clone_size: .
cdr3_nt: TGTGCCAGCAGCTTGAATGGACAGCTAGCCAAAAACATTCAGTACTTC
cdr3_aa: CASSLNGQLAKNIQYF

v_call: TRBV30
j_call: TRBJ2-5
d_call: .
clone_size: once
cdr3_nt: TGTGCCTGGAGTATTAGGGGACATCCGTCAGAGACCCAGTACTTC
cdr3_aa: CAWSIRGHPSETQYF

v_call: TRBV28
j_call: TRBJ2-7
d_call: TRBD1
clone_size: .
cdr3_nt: TGTGCCAGCAGTTTCTTCGGGACAGGGGGCGGCTACGAGCAGTACTTC
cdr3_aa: CASSFFGTGGGYEQYF

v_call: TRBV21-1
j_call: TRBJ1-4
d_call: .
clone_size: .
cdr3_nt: TGTGCCAGCCTGTGTCTACGGGGGGACGGTGAAAAACTGTTTTTT
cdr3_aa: CASLCLRGDGEKLFF

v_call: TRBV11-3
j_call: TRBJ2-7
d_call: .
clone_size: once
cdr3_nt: TGTGCCAGCAGCTTTGCCGGATCCTACGAGCAGTACTTC
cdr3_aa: CASSFAGSYEQYF

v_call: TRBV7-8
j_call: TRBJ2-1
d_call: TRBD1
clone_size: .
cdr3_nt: TGTGCCAGCAGCCTACAGGGGGCCTACAATGAGCAGTTCTTC
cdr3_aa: CASSLQGAYNEQFF

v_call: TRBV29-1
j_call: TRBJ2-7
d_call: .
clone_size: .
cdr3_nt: TGCAGCGTTGCAAGGACAGCCTCCTACGAGCAGTACTTC
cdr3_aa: CSVARTASYEQYF